The clone carrying this TCR beta chain was detected only a few times. The entry originates in a study of T-cell memory formation after mild COVID-19. Using its own MiXCR run on the 5' RACE reads, TCRdb lists one record per CDR3 protein. The table has about 420,000 distinct CDR3 sequences, more than 20% seen once. The germline V and J ends were trimmed by 2 bases and 4 bases, with 12 bases remaining between them. The CDR3 loop spans 15 amino acids. Germline CDR1 reads MNHNS; CDR2 reads SASEGT. This receptor was obtained from an adult woman who had mild COVID-19 (a few samples of this study predate the infection). Cell type and time point are not known. The V and J genes are TRBV6-1 and TRBJ1-5, with D unclear. What was sequenced was PBMCs or a T cell subset sorted from them (not recorded which). DNA of the CDR3: TGTGCCAGCAGTGAAAGGCGTCTTGGGAATCAGCCCCAGCATTTT. It yields the protein CASSERRLGNQPQHF.